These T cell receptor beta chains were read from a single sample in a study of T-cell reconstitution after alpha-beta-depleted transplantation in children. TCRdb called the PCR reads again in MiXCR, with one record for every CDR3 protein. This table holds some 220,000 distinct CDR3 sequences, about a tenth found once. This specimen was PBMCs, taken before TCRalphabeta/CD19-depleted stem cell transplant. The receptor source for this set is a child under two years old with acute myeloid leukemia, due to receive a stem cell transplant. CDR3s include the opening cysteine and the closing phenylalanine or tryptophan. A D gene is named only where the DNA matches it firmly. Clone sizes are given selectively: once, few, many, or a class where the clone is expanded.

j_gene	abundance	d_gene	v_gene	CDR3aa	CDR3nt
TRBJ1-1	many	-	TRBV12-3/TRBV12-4	CASSPTESGHAEAFF	TGTGCCAGCAGCCCCACCGAATCGGGGCACGCTGAAGCTTTCTTT
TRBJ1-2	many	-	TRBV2	CASRDVRPYGYTF	TGTGCCAGCAGGGACGTGAGACCCTATGGCTACACCTTC
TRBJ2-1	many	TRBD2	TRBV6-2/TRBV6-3	CASSALRTRIDYNEQFF	TGTGCCAGCAGTGCCCTTCGGACTAGAATAGACTACAATGAGCAGTTCTTC
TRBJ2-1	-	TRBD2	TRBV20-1	CSARVAGGPGNKQFF	TGCAGTGCTAGAGTCGCGGGAGGGCCTGGCAATAAGCAGTTCTTC
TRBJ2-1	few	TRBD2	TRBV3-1	CATCQAGGLYNEQFF	TGTGCCACCTGCCAGGCGGGGGGACTCTACAATGAGCAGTTCTTC
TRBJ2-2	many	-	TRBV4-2	CASSQDRNRIGELFF	TGTGCCAGCAGCCAAGATCGAAACAGAATCGGGGAGCTGTTTTTT
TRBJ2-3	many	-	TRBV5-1	CASSQGRGATDTQYF	TGCGCCAGCAGCCAAGGACGGGGGGCCACAGATACGCAGTATTTT
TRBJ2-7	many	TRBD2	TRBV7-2	CASSHSSGRLYEQYF	TGTGCCAGCAGCCACTCTAGCGGGAGATTGTACGAGCAGTACTTC
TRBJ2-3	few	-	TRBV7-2	CASSLLAGQDTQYF	TGTGCCAGCAGCTTACTTGCGGGGCAAGATACGCAGTATTTT
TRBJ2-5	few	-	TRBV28	CASSLPIQASYQETQYF	TGTGCCAGCAGTTTACCCATACAAGCCTCCTACCAAGAGACCCAGTACTTC
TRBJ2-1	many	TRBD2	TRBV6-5	CASSTAGLALMRQFF	TGTGCCAGCAGTACTGCGGGACTAGCCCTCATGAGGCAGTTCTTC
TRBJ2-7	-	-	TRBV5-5	CASSPDGHPVNMDEQYF	TGTGCCAGCAGTCCTGACGGACACCCAGTGAATATGGACGAGCAGTACTTC
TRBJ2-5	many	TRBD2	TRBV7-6	CASSRTSGRQETQYF	TGTGCCAGCAGCCGGACTAGCGGGCGGCAAGAGACCCAGTACTTC
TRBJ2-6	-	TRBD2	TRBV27	CASSREGREGANVLTF	TGTGCCAGCAGTCGGGAGGGCCGGGAGGGGGCCAACGTCCTGACTTTC
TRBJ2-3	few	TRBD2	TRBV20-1	CSARRQRGGRSTDTQYF	TGCAGTGCTCGTCGGCAGCGGGGGGGCCGTAGCACAGATACGCAGTATTTT